This T cell receptor (beta chain) was obtained from a study of cytotoxic CD8 clonotypes in ibrutinib-treated CLL (dated by TCRdb to the early 2020s). Describing the broader study: The cohort included roughly 15 treatment-naive and about a dozen relapsed/refractory patients; roughly 17 were IGHV unmutated. On average, each sample yielded 270,000 or so productive templates and 85,000 to 95,000 productive rearrangements. Patients were still on ibrutinib when every remission and progressive disease sample was collected. Of the 86 participants in the trial, 25 to 30 had longitudinal samples available. Cryopreserved peripheral blood mononuclear cells were collected before treatment, at response, and at either disease progression or sustained remission. The response samples were drawn at a median of roughly eleven months into treatment, with a range of about 6 to 36 months. Responses were partial in roughly 24 patients and complete in 2; after median about 5.5 years follow-up, 14 stayed in remission and about twelve progressed. Broad study findings and their caveats: Public clonotypes were found to be uncommon and were observed to contract or remain stable during treatment; the increase in clonality was shown to reflect expansion of private clonotypes at ibrutinib response. An increase in clonality was observed at ibrutinib response, with clonality remaining stable during sustained remission and falling back toward baseline at progression. Baseline clonality exceeded that of age-matched healthy donors and correlated strongly with circulating CD8+ T-cell counts. Sampling times were not matched between patients in sustained remission and patients whose disease was progressing, and lymph node repertoires were not examined.

This clone was observed a few times. Its antigen is unknown. Per-base quality was not reported, and no clone a single base away is much larger than it. A MiSeq instrument was used for deep resolution sequencing, which targeted depths ranging from 1 in 1 million up to 1 in 200,000 T cells, with coverage averaging 10x for each clonotype. The immunoSEQ hsTCRB Kit was used to generate the TCR beta libraries. Per the authors' processing: The data were analyzed with ImmunoSEQ Analyzer and ImmunoSEQ Data Assistant, and V, D and J gene assignments followed IMGT definitions. Clonality was computed as one minus normalized Shannon entropy of productive rearrangement frequencies, ranging from 0 to 1. Public clonotype analysis was restricted to overrepresented clonotypes comprising at least 0.05% of each patient's repertoire. Repertoires from roughly 13 age-matched healthy donors in immuneACCESS were used as clonality controls. Entries here come from immuneACCESS through TCRdb and include only in-frame sequences with V and J called. Some clones fail to appear in such tables; in the studies checked, an unresolved V gene covers under half of the shortfall, and the cause of the remainder is unknown. V and J calls and clone size are as listed in that table; D and trimming were resolved from the DNA. This sample has approximately 130,000 clones in its table, and roughly 84% of those were observed once. About 3.5% of the sample belongs to the ten largest clones.

CDR1 and CDR2 (SGHVS, FNYEAQ) derive from the germline V gene. The germline ends are 17 bases apart after V is trimmed by 7 bases and J by 10 bases. The CDR3, cysteine through phenylalanine, is 13 amino acids long. The entry retains the CDR3 DNA only, 39 bases that are in frame from base 1. What this sample's time point label stands for: 20 to 30 months on ibrutinib. For TCR beta library preparation, roughly 2 micrograms of genomic DNA were extracted from the cryopreserved PBMCs. Longitudinal blood samples from CLL patients on ibrutinib monotherapy underwent high-throughput TCR beta sequencing. The patients were enrolled in a single-center, open-label phase 2 trial of ibrutinib monotherapy.

The material sequenced was PBMCs, taken after 24 months of ibrutinib treatment. The sequence is built from TRBV7-6 and TRBJ2-1; the D call could be TRBD1 or TRBD2, with each sharing 5 bases. This receptor was identified in a human donor with chronic lymphocytic leukemia. Here is the DNA: TGTGCCAGCACCCCGTCGGGGCTTAGCGAGCAGTTCTTC. Its protein is CASTPSGLSEQFF. Extended through the reference TRBV7-6 and TRBJ2-1 proteins, this CDR3 yields the full variable domain: GAGVSQSPRYKVTKRGQDVALRCDPISGHVSLYWYRQALGQGPEFLTYFNYEAQQDKSGLPNDRFSAERPEGSISTLTIQRTEQRDSAMYRCASTPSGLSEQFFGPGTRLTVL.